Following are 12 T cell receptor beta chains from one sample sequenced in a study of Ad26.COV2.S vaccination and SARS-CoV-2 variants. The repertoire was sequenced with immunoSEQ multiplex PCR; TCRdb's copy has only in-frame clones and lacks some. Here the sample spans around 300,000 clones, 85% to 90% being singletons. Treatment of the sample: some 20 received Ad26.COV2.S at low or high dose, single or two shots; about five received placebo; per-sample allocation not given. The samples were gathered on day 63 after the first injection of vaccine or placebo. The input for sequencing was peripheral blood, taken in a trial of Ad26.COV2.S vaccine versus placebo. These TCRs come from a person aged 18-60 years who received the Ad26.COV2.S COVID-19 vaccine or a placebo.

The CDR3 region is CASTARVSGTDTQYF. In DNA, the CDR3 is TGTGCCAGCACCGCTAGGGTATCTGGCACAGATACGCAGTATTTT. The chain couples TRBV7-9 to TRBJ2-3; D is ambiguous. V was pared by 7 bases and J by 1 base, with 15 bases between. The length of the CDR3 is 15 residues. Germline CDR1 and CDR2: SEHNR and FQNEAQ (reference sequence).

This chain joins TRBV4-1 and TRBJ1-4; 10 nucleotides agree with TRBD1. V dropped 5 bases and J dropped 6; count of bases not matched to a gene: 6. Germline CDR1 reads MGHRA; CDR2 reads YSYEKL. This CDR3 has 15 amino acids. The CDR3 reads CASSVIGTGDEKLFF. The CDR3 DNA reads as TGCGCCAGCAGCGTAATTGGGACAGGGGATGAAAAACTGTTTTTT.

The rearrangement joins TRBV27 to TRBJ1-1; TRBD1 matches 12 bases. CDR1 and CDR2 from the germline V gene are MNHEY and SMNVEV (reference sequence). Unmatched junction bases numbered 9, after V lost 5 bases and J lost 11 bases. CDR3 length: 14 residues. The CDR3 bases are TGTGCCAGCAGTCCAGGGACAGGGGGCGCCAAGGCTTTCTTT. Translated, it gives CASSPGTGGAKAFF.

The table lists this clone with a count of one. The rearrangement uses TRBV7-9 and TRBJ2-1; 7 nucleotides agree with TRBD1. CDR1 is SEHNR, CDR2 FQNEAQ, per germline (reference sequence). There are 12 residues in the CDR3. The J segment lost 8 bases and the V segment lost 6 bases, leaving 4 bases of the junction unmatched. The CDR3 here is CASSEGTDEQFF. The CDR3 nucleotides read TGTGCCAGCAGTGAAGGGACAGATGAGCAGTTCTTC.

The chain carries TRBV30 and TRBJ1-5, with D perhaps matching TRBD1 (6 bases). This CDR3 contains 13 residues. Trimming left V 5 bases short and J 1 base short, with 9 bases between. Per germline, CDR1 GTSNPN and CDR2 SVGIG (reference sequence). CDR3 DNA sequence: TGTGCCTGGCAAGGGGGGAGCAATCAGCCCCAGCATTTT. It is translated as CAWQGGSNQPQHF.

The chain combines TRBV30 with TRBJ1-1; no reliable D call. This CDR3 comprises 14 residues. Trimming removed 7 bases from V and 2 bases from J, with 17 bases in between. Germline V gene sequence: CDR1 GTSNPN, CDR2 SVGIG (reference sequence). CDR3 residues: CALHPPEDNTEAFF. As DNA, the CDR3 is TGTGCCTTGCACCCTCCAGAAGACAACACTGAAGCTTTCTTT.

This CDR3 is CASSLIDRGDTGEKLFF. CDR3 DNA: TGTGCCAGCAGCCTCATAGACAGGGGGGACACCGGTGAAAAACTGTTTTTT. The rearrangement joins TRBV5-6 to TRBJ1-4, with TRBD1 matching over 9 bases. This CDR3 contains 17 residues. CDR1 and CDR2 (germline): SGHDT, YYEEEE. With V trimmed by 4 bases and J by 7 bases, 14 bases remained unmatched.

This sequence joins TRBV7-3 and TRBJ2-3; D is unresolved. The CDR3 length is 15 residues. Germline V gene sequence: CDR1 SGHTA, CDR2 FQGTGA. V lost 4 bases and J 2 bases, leaving 13 bases between the germline ends. The CDR3 region has the DNA TGTGCCAGCAGCTCTCATACCCCCCCCACAGATACGCAGTATTTT. Translation: CASSSHTPPTDTQYF.

This chain links TRBV19 with TRBJ1-1; D might be TRBD1 (5 bases). The CDR3 consists of 15 residues. Germline V gene data show CDR1 as LNHDA and CDR2 as SQIVND (reference sequence). Between the trimmed V and J ends, which lost 3 bases and 0 bases, there was a span of 11 bases. The CDR3 loop reads CASSIAGTVNTEAFF. The CDR3 bases are TGTGCCAGTAGTATCGCCGGGACGGTGAACACTGAAGCTTTCTTT.

This clone was observed a single time. The CDR3 loop is CASRPRDRTDTQYF. CDR3 in DNA: TGTGCCAGCAGACCTAGGGACCGCACAGATACGCAGTATTTT. The V call is TRBV5-4, the J call TRBJ2-3; D is perhaps TRBD1 or TRBD2 (5 bases each). There are 14 residues in the CDR3. The V gene's germline CDR1 is SGHNT and CDR2 YYREEE (reference sequence). V lost 5 bases, J lost 1 base, and 11 bases lay in between.

The rearrangement joins TRBV5-4 to TRBJ1-1; D gene ambiguous. CDR3 length: 12 residues. Trimming left V 3 bases short and J 7 bases short, with 10 bases between. Germline lookup yields CDR1 SGHNT and CDR2 YYREEE (reference sequence). The CDR3 loop reads CASSYVGIEAFF. In DNA, the CDR3 is TGTGCCAGCAGCTATGTGGGAATTGAAGCTTTCTTT.

The chain links TRBV29-1 to TRBJ1-5; tentative D call: TRBD1 (6 bases). This CDR3 has 17 residues. Germline values: CDR1 SQVTM, CDR2 ANQGSEA. The V and J ends lost 0 bases and 9 bases respectively, with 24 bases between them. CDR3 nucleotides: TGCAGCGTTGAAGAAAGGCAACAGGGCACCCTCTCAAGGCCCCAGCATTTT. Translated: CSVEERQQGTLSRPQHF. Full variable domain (outside the CDR3, taken from reference TRBV29-1 and TRBJ1-5): SAVISQKPSRDICQRGTSLTIQCQVDSQVTMMFWYRQQPGQSLTLIATANQGSEATYESGFVIDKFPISRPNLTFSTLTVSNMSPEDSSIYLCSVEERQQGTLSRPQHFGDGTRLSIL.